This paragraph covers one TCR beta chain sequence. Its antigen remains unidentified. This sample stems from a study of blood T cells in healthy people across ages. Overall study results and limits: Among T cells, TCR beta diversity per million cells dropped roughly linearly as age rose. Greater diversity and more naive CD4+ cells were seen in long-lived donors than in aged donors.

Primers used in a second PCR of roughly 6 to 11 cycles were a sample-barcoded 5' primer and a J-beta primer mix. No fewer than 3 million CDR3-containing paired-end reads came from each sample. TCRdb analysed the 5' RACE reads with MiXCR anew, one entry per CDR3 protein. The table shows approximately 1,700,000 distinct CDR3 sequences, with about 39% occurring only once. This TCR was recovered from a human donor in good health. The sequenced sample consisted of blood.

CDR3 coding DNA: TGTGCCAGCACCTGGGACAGGATGGCCTACGAGCAGTACTTC. Its protein is CASTWDRMAYEQYF. This chain joins TRBV7-2 and TRBJ2-7; 8 positions agree with TRBD1. Trimming removed 7 bases from V and 2 bases from J; junction bases left unmatched: 7. The CDR3 has 14 residues. Germline V gene data show CDR1 as SGHTA and CDR2 as FQGNSA. The full variable domain, in which reference TRBV7-2 and TRBJ2-7 provide the parts outside the CDR3, is GAGVSQSPSNKVTEKGKDVELRCDPISGHTALYWYRQSLGQGLEFLIYFQGNSAPDKSGLPSDRFSAERTGGSVSTLTIQRTQQEDSAVYLCASTWDRMAYEQYFGPGTRLTVT.